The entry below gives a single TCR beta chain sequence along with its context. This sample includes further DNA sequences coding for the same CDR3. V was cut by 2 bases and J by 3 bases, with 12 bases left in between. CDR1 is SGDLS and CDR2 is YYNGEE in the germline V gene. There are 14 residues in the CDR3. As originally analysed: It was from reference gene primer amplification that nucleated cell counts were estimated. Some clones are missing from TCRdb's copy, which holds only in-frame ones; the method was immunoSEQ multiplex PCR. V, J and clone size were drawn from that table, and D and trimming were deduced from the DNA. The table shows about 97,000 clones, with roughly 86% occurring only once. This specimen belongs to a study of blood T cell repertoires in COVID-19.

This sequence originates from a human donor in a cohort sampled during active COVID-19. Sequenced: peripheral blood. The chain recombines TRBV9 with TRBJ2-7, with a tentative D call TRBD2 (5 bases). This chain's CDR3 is CASSVGGRSYEQYF. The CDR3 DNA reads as TGTGCCAGCAGCGTCGGTGGGAGAAGCTACGAGCAGTACTTC.